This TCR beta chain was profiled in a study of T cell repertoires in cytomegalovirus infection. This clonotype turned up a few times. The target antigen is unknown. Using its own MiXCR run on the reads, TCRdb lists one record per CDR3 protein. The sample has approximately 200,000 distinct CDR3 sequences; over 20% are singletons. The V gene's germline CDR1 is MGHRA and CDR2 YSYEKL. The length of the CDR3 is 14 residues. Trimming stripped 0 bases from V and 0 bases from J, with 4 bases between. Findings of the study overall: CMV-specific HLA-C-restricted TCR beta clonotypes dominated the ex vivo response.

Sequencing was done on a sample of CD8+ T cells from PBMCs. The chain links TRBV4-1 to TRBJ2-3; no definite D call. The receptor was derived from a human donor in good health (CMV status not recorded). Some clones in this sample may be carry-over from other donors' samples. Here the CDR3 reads CASSQDDSTDTQYF. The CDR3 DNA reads TGCGCCAGCAGCCAAGACGACAGCACAGATACGCAGTATTTT.